This T cell receptor beta chain was obtained from a study of T cells in Graves' hyperthyroidism and ophthalmopathy. This clonotype was detected many times. What was amplified from RNA transcripts were TCR beta CDR3 regions. TCR CDR3 regions were first amplified by RT-PCR with HTBI primers. One entry per CDR3 protein results from TCRdb running MiXCR on the multiplex PCR reads. The sample lists approximately 410,000 distinct CDR3 sequences; roughly 14% were seen once. The CDR3 is 15 residues long. Trimming pared 3 bases from V and 5 bases from J, leaving 18 bases between. Per germline, CDR1 GTSNPN and CDR2 SVGIG (reference sequence).

The genes are TRBV30 and TRBJ2-3; D is uncertain. This receptor was identified in a man between 18 and 29 years old with Graves' ophthalmopathy. Specimen: blood. CDR3 region: CAWRRSQFEGDTQYF. The CDR3 DNA reads TGTGCCTGGAGGAGGTCCCAATTCGAAGGAGATACGCAGTATTTT. Together with reference TRBV30 and TRBJ2-3, the CDR3 gives the full variable domain: SQTIHQWPATLVQPVGSPLSLECTVEGTSNPNLYWYRQAAGRGLQLLFYSVGIGQISSEVPQNLSASRPQDRQFILSSKKLLLSDSGFYLCAWRRSQFEGDTQYFGPGTRLTVL.